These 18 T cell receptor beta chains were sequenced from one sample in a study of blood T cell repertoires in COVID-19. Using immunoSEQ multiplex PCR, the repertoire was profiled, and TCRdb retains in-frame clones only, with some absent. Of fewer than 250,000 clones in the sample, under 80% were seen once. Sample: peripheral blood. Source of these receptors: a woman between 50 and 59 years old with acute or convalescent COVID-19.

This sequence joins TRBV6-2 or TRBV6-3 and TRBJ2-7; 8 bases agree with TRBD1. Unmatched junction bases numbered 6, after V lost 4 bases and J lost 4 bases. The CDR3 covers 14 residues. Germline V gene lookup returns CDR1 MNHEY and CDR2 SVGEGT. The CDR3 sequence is CASSSNDRGYEQYF. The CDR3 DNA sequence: TGTGCCAGCAGTTCGAACGACAGGGGATACGAGCAGTACTTC.

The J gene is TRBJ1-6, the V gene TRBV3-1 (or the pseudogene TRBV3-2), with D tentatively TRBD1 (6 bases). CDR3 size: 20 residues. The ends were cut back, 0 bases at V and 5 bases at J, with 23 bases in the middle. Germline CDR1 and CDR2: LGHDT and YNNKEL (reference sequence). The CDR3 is CASSQDIPRGNWGNNSPLHF. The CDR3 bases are TGTGCCAGCAGCCAAGATATCCCAAGGGGGAATTGGGGGAATAATTCACCCCTCCACTTT.

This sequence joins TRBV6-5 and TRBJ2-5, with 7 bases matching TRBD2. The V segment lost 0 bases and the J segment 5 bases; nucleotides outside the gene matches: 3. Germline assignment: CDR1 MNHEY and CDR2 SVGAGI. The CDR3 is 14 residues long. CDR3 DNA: TGTGCCAGCAGTTACTCGGGGGGGATGGAGACCCAGTACTTC. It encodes CASSYSGGMETQYF.

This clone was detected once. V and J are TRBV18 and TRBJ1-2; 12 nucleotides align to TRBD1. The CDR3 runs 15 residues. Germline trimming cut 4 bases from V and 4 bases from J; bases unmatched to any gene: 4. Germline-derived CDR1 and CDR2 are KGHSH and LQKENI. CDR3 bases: TGTGCCAGCTCACTTGGGACAGGGGGCGCCTATGGCTACACCTTC. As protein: CASSLGTGGAYGYTF.

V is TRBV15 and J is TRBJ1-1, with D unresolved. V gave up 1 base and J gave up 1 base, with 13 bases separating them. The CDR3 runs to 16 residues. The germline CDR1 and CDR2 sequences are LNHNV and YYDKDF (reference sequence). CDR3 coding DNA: TGTGCCACCAGCAGAGCTCCGGACTTCCAGAACACTGAAGCTTTCTTT. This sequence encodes CATSRAPDFQNTEAFF.

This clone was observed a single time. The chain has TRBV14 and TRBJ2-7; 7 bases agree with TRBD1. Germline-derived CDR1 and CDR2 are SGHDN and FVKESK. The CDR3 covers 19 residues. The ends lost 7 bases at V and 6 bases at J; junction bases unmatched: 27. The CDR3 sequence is CASNPTIPTPVTGPLEQYF. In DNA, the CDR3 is TGTGCCAGCAACCCGACTATACCAACCCCGGTGACAGGGCCGCTCGAGCAGTACTTC.

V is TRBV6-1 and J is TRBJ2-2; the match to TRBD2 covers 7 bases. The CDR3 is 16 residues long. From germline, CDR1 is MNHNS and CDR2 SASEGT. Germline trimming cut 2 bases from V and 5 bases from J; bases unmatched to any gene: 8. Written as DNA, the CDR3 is TGTGCCAGCAGTGAAAGGCCTTGGGAGGGGACCGGGGAGCTGTTTTTT. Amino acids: CASSERPWEGTGELFF.

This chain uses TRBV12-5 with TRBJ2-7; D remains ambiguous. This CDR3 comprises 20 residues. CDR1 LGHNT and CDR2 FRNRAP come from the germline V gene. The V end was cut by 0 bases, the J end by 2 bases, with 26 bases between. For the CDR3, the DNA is TGTGCTAGTGGTTTGGTACCTCTTTTGCAAGGTGTCAGGCGAACCTACGAGCAGTACTTC. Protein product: CASGLVPLLQGVRRTYEQYF.

The CDR3 loop reads CASRSGQALNQPQHF. DNA for the CDR3: TGTGCCAGCAGGTCCGGACAGGCATTAAATCAGCCCCAGCATTTT. The rearrangement uses TRBV6-6 and TRBJ1-5, with 7 bases lining up with TRBD1. Germline trimming cut 6 bases from V and 4 bases from J; bases unmatched to any gene: 9. CDR1 is MNHNY, CDR2 SVGAGI, per germline (reference sequence). The CDR3 contains 15 residues.

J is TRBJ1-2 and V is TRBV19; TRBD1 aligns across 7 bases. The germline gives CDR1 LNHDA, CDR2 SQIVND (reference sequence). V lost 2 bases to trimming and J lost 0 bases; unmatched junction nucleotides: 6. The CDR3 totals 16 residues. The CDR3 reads CASSIRTTGPNYGYTF. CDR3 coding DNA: TGTGCCAGTAGTATACGGACGACAGGGCCTAACTATGGCTACACCTTC.

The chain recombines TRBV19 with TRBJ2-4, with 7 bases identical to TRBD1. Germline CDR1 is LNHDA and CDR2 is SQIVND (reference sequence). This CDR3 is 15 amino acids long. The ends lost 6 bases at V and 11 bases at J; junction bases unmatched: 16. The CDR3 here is CASSSVWGRGFVQYF. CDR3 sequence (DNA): TGTGCCAGTAGCTCCGTCTGGGGCAGGGGGTTCGTTCAGTACTTC.

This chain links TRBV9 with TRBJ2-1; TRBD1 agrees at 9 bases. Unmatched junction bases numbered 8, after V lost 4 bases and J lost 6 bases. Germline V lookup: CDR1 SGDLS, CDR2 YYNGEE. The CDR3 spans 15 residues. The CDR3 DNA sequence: TGTGCCAGCAGCCCGCGGGACAGGGAGGGCAATGAGCAGTTCTTC. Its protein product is CASSPRDREGNEQFF. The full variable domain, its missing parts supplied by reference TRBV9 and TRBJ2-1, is DSGVTQTPKHLITATGQRVTLRCSPRSGDLSVYWYQQSLDQGLQFLIQYYNGEERAKGNILERFSAQQFPDLHSELNLSSLELGDSALYFCASSPRDREGNEQFFGPGTRLTVL.

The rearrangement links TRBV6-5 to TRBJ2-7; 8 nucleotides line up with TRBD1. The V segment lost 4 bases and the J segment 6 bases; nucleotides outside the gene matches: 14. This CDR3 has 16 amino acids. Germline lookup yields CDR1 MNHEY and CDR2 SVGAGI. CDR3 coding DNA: TGTGCCAGCAGTTCGTACTCCGGGACAGGCATCCTCGAGCAGTACTTC. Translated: CASSSYSGTGILEQYF.

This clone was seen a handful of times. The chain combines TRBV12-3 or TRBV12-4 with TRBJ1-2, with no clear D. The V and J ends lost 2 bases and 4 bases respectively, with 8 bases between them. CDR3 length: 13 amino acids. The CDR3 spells CASSLQESYGYTF. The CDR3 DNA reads TGTGCCAGCAGTTTACAAGAGAGCTATGGCTACACCTTC.

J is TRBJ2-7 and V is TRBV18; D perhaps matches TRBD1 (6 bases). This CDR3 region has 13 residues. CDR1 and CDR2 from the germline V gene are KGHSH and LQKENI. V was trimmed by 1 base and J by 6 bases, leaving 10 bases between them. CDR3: CASSPLDRSEQYF. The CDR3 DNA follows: TGTGCCAGCTCACCACTTGACAGGAGCGAGCAGTACTTC. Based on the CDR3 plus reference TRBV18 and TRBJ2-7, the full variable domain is NAGVMQNPRHLVRRRGQEARLRCSPMKGHSHVYWYRQLPEEGLKFMVYLQKENIIDESGMPKERFSAEFPKEGPSILRIQQVVRGDSAAYFCASSPLDRSEQYFGPGTRLTVT.

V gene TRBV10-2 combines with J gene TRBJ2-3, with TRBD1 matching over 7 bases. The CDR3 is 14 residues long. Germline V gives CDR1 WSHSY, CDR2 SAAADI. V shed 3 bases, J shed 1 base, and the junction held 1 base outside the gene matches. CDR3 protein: CASSDGTGTDTQYF. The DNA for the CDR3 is TGCGCCAGCAGTGATGGGACAGGCACAGATACGCAGTATTTT.

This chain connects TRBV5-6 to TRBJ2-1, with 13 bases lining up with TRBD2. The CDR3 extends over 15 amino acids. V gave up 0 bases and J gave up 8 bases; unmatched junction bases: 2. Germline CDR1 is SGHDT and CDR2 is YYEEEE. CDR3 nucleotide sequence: TGTGCCAGCAGCTTGGCACTAGCGGGGGGGGATGAGCAGTTCTTC. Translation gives CASSLALAGGDEQFF.

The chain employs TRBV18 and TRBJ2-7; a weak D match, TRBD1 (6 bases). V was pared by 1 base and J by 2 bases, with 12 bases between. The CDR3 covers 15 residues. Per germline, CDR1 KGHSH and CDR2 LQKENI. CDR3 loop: CASSPRDRSAYEQYF. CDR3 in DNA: TGTGCCAGCTCACCACGCGACAGGTCTGCCTACGAGCAGTACTTC.